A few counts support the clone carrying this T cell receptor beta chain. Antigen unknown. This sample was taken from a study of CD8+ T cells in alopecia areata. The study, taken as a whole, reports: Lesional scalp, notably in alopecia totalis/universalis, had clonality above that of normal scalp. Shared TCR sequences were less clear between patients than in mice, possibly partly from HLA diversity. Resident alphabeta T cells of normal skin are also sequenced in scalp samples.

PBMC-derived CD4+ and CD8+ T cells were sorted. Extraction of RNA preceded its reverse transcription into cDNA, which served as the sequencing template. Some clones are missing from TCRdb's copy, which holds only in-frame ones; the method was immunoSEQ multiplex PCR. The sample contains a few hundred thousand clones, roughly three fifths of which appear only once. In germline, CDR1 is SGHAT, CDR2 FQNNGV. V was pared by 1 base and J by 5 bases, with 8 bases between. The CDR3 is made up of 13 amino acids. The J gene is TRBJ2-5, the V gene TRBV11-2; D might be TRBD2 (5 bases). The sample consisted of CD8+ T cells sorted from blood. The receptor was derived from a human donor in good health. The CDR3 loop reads CASSLAGWETQYF. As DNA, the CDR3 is TGTGCCAGCAGCTTAGCGGGGTGGGAGACCCAGTACTTC.